These 22 T cell receptor beta chains were all obtained from the same sample, sequenced in a study of graft-versus-host responses after intestinal transplantation. The antigens for these receptors are not known. Measured with immunoSEQ multiplex PCR; TCRdb has only the in-frame clones, and not every one. Among approximately 50,000 clones listed, 70% to 85% were seen once. Specimen: unstimulated CD4+ T cells sorted from spleen or lymph node cells, collected before transplant. All receptors come from a human donor who was the organ donor for an intestinal transplant.

The chain uses TRBV19 and TRBJ1-2; no clear D. The V and J ends lost 1 base and 4 bases respectively, with 10 bases between them. This CDR3 has 14 residues. The V gene's germline CDR1 is LNHDA and CDR2 SQIVND (reference sequence). The CDR3 DNA follows: TGTGCCAGTAGTATAGGAGGAGAACCCTATGGCTACACCTTC. Translation: CASSIGGEPYGYTF.

The genes are TRBV6-1 and TRBJ1-1; no firm D call. Trimming stripped 7 bases from V and 0 bases from J, with 6 bases between. The CDR3 has 12 residues. Germline V CDR1 and CDR2: MNHNS, SASEGT. CDR3 DNA sequence: TGTGCCAGCACAGGAGTGAACACTGAAGCTTTCTTT. It translates to CASTGVNTEAFF.

This clone was seen once. CDR3 amino acids: CASSRQTSGSWDTQYF. The CDR3 DNA reads TGCGCCAGCAGCCGCCAGACTAGCGGGAGTTGGGATACGCAGTATTTT. The V and J genes are TRBV5-1 and TRBJ2-3; 12 nucleotides align to TRBD2. Per the germline V gene, CDR1 is SGHRS and CDR2 is YFSETQ. The CDR3 is made up of 16 amino acids. V lost 4 bases to trimming and J lost 6 bases; unmatched junction nucleotides: 9.

The chain has TRBV28 and TRBJ2-7; a possible D gene is TRBD2 (6 bases). V was cut by 6 bases and J by 3 bases, with 12 bases left in between. There are 13 residues in the CDR3. Germline V lookup: CDR1 MDHEN, CDR2 SYDVKM. The chain's CDR3 is CASRVGGLYEQYF. The CDR3 DNA reads as TGTGCCAGCAGGGTCGGGGGACTCTACGAGCAGTACTTC. The full variable domain, with the rest looked up from reference TRBV28 and TRBJ2-7, is DVKVTQSSRYLVKRTGEKVFLECVQDMDHENMFWYRQDPGLGLRLIYFSYDVKMKEKGDIPEGYSVSREKKERFSLILESASTNQTSMYLCASRVGGLYEQYFGPGTRLTVT.

The chain employs TRBV30 and TRBJ1-2, with D unresolved. CDR1 is GTSNPN and CDR2 is SVGIG in the germline V gene (reference sequence). V was shortened by 2 bases and J by 5 bases, with 3 bases between the two germline ends. CDR3 length: 10 amino acids. CDR3 sequence (DNA): TGTGCCTGGAGTCGGTATGGCTACACCTTC. Its protein is CAWSRYGYTF.

The rearrangement uses TRBV11-3 and TRBJ1-1; D gene ambiguous. CDR3 size: 14 residues. The germline V gene has CDR1 SGHNT and CDR2 YENEEA. Trimming took 4 bases from V and 0 from J, leaving 9 bases between them. CDR3 coding DNA: TGTGCCAGCAGCTCAGTCCGTCTGAACACTGAAGCTTTCTTT. Its protein is CASSSVRLNTEAFF.

V gene TRBV30 combines with J gene TRBJ2-1, with TRBD2 matching over 8 bases. The CDR3 runs to 15 residues. CDR1 is GTSNPN and CDR2 is SVGIG in the germline V gene (reference sequence). Unmatched junction bases numbered 7, after V lost 6 bases and J lost 0 bases. The CDR3: CACRTLAGSYNEQFF. The CDR3 coding sequence is TGTGCCTGTCGAACTCTAGCGGGCTCCTACAATGAGCAGTTCTTC.

Written as DNA, the CDR3 is TGTGCCTGGAGTTTACGACTAGCAGGCTCCTACAATGAGCAGTTCTTC. This translates into CAWSLRLAGSYNEQFF. The chain recombines TRBV30 with TRBJ2-1; TRBD2 aligns across 7 bases. Germline assignment: CDR1 GTSNPN and CDR2 SVGIG (reference sequence). Trimming took 2 bases from V and 0 from J; bases not matched to a gene: 7. The CDR3 runs to 16 residues.

By sample fraction, this clone is medium-sized. This rearrangement joins TRBV7-9 to TRBJ2-7, with 10 bases identical to TRBD1. Trimming cost V 5 bases and J 3 bases; bases outside gene matches: 1. The CDR3 has 13 amino acids. CDR1 and CDR2 from the germline V gene are SEHNR and FQNEAQ (reference sequence). CDR3 protein: CASSRTGGYEQYF. In nucleotides, the CDR3 is TGTGCCAGCAGCCGGACAGGGGGCTACGAGCAGTACTTC.

The V and J genes are TRBV13 and TRBJ2-1; D may be TRBD1 (5 bases). The V and J ends lost 2 bases and 2 bases respectively, with 7 bases between them. This CDR3 has 14 residues. Germline CDR1 is PRHDT and CDR2 is FYEKMQ (reference sequence). The chain's CDR3 is CASSLRGTYNEQFF. The CDR3 DNA reads as TGTGCCAGCAGCTTAAGGGGAACCTACAATGAGCAGTTCTTC.

The CDR3 loop reads CASSYSYGVREAFF. The CDR3 DNA is TGTGCCAGCAGCTACTCCTACGGGGTCAGGGAAGCTTTCTTT. The genes are TRBV5-6 and TRBJ1-1; D unresolved. With 3 bases removed from V and 8 bases from J, the gap between germline ends came to 17 bases. In germline, CDR1 is SGHDT, CDR2 YYEEEE. The CDR3 length is 14 residues.

This chain connects TRBV5-1 to TRBJ2-2; 9 bases are a match to TRBD2. V trimming: 2 bases; J trimming: 2 bases; junction bases outside the gene matches: 7. Looked up from germline, CDR1 is SGHRS and CDR2 is YFSETQ. The CDR3 spans 17 residues. This chain's CDR3 is CASSFGLALSNTGELFF. The CDR3 DNA reads TGCGCCAGCAGCTTTGGACTAGCGCTCAGTAACACCGGGGAGCTGTTTTTT.

This rearrangement joins TRBV29-1 to TRBJ2-3; unclear D gene. The CDR3 runs to 11 residues. Germline-derived CDR1 and CDR2 are SQVTM and ANQGSEA. V was trimmed by 5 bases and J by 0 bases, leaving 3 bases between them. The CDR3 sequence: CSVRSTDTQYF. CDR3 nucleotides: TGCAGCGTTCGTAGCACAGATACGCAGTATTTT.

This clone occurred a few times. The rearrangement links TRBV2 to TRBJ1-6; possibly TRBD1 for D (6 bases). Trimming took 4 bases from V and 7 from J, leaving 8 bases between them. The CDR3 has 13 amino acids. Germline V CDR1 and CDR2: SNHLY, FYNNEI. Here the CDR3 reads CASSVGANSPLHF. The CDR3 DNA is TGTGCCAGCAGTGTGGGGGCGAATTCACCCCTCCACTTT.

The rearrangement joins TRBV29-1 to TRBJ2-5; possibly TRBD1 for D (6 bases). Germline values: CDR1 SQVTM, CDR2 ANQGSEA. Trimming removed 3 bases at V and 4 bases at J, with 9 bases between. This CDR3 is built from 12 residues. Written as DNA, the CDR3 is TGCAGCGTTGAGAGAGGGGGAGAGACCCAGTACTTC. It is translated as CSVERGGETQYF.

This chain connects TRBV9 to TRBJ2-1; the D gene could be TRBD1 or TRBD2 (5 bases each). V dropped 0 bases and J dropped 8 bases, with 12 bases sitting between them. The V gene's germline CDR1 is SGDLS and CDR2 YYNGEE. This CDR3 spans 14 amino acids. The CDR3 here is CASSVGGVEDEQFF. CDR3 in DNA: TGTGCCAGCAGCGTAGGAGGGGTTGAGGATGAGCAGTTCTTC.

The chain employs TRBV23-1 and TRBJ1-1; tentatively, D is TRBD1 (6 bases). TRBV23-1 is assigned to the ORF class and has an uncertain function. Trimming removed 0 bases at V and 4 bases at J, with 12 bases between. CDR3 length: 15 amino acids. The CDR3 sequence is CASSQSPGECTEAFF. The CDR3 coding sequence is TGCGCCAGCAGTCAATCGCCAGGGGAGTGCACTGAAGCTTTCTTT.

The chain couples TRBV19 to TRBJ1-5; 7 nucleotides match TRBD1. Germline V gene data show CDR1 as LNHDA and CDR2 as SQIVND (reference sequence). J lost 4 bases, V lost 7 bases, and 4 bases had no gene match. This CDR3 is built from 13 residues. CDR3 sequence (DNA): TGTGCCAGTAACTTCAGGGGGAATCAGCCCCAGCATTTT. Translated, it gives CASNFRGNQPQHF.

V usage is TRBV7-6 and J usage is TRBJ1-1, with D possibly being TRBD1 (6 bases). V was cut by 2 bases and J by 4 bases, with 8 bases left in between. Germline V gene data show CDR1 as SGHVS and CDR2 as FNYEAQ. The CDR3 sequence is 13 residues long. The CDR3 DNA reads as TGTGCCAGCAGCTTAATACAGGGCACTGAAGCTTTCTTT. This encodes CASSLIQGTEAFF.

In nucleotides, the CDR3 is TGTGCCAGCTCACAGCTCAGAGGGGGGCGCCTAGCGGAAAGCTCCTACGAGCAGTACTTC. Translated: CASSQLRGGRLAESSYEQYF. The chain combines TRBV18 with TRBJ2-7, with D possibly matching TRBD2 (7 bases). CDR1 and CDR2 from the germline V gene are KGHSH and LQKENI. CDR3 length equals 20 residues. V lost 4 bases, J lost 0 bases, and 28 bases lay in between.

The chain's CDR3 is CASSLEGAGGRDEQYF. The CDR3 nucleotides are TGCGCCAGCAGCTTGGAGGGTGCGGGGGGGCGCGACGAGCAGTACTTC. The gene calls are TRBV5-1 and TRBJ2-7, with TRBD2 matching 9 bases. This CDR3 is 16 amino acids long. The V and J ends lost 0 bases and 5 bases, in that order; junction bases with no gene match: 9. Germline CDR1 is SGHRS and CDR2 is YFSETQ.

The chain employs TRBV30 and TRBJ1-5; D call uncertain. This CDR3 is built from 13 residues. Per germline, CDR1 GTSNPN and CDR2 SVGIG (reference sequence). Trimming removed 2 bases at V and 5 bases at J, with 10 bases between. The CDR3 bases are TGTGCCTGGAGTACGGCCTTAGATCAGCCCCAGCATTTT. Translated, it gives CAWSTALDQPQHF. The whole variable domain, remainder taken from reference TRBV30 and TRBJ1-5, is SQTIHQWPATLVQPVGSPLSLECTVEGTSNPNLYWYRQAAGRGLQLLFYSVGIGQISSEVPQNLSASRPQDRQFILSSKKLLLSDSGFYLCAWSTALDQPQHFGDGTRLSIL.